This T cell receptor beta chain was recorded in a study of T cells in Graves' hyperthyroidism and ophthalmopathy. Diagnosis relied on clinical symptoms, serum thyroxine and TRAb, thyroid ultrasound and orbital computed tomography. This sample holds PBMCs from under 11 ml fresh peripheral blood. The source material, RNA transcripts, was used to amplify TCR beta CDR3 regions. HTBI primers drove first-round RT-PCR of the TCR CDR3. In TCRdb, the multiplex PCR reads were re-called with MiXCR into one record per CDR3 protein. Found here are more than 550,000 distinct CDR3 sequences, 17% of them singletons; the top ten hold roughly a sixth. Study results and caveats: Separating ophthalmopathy from stable hyperthyroidism was achieved by a 13 V-J model.

In this sample, this clonotype turned up many times. What it recognizes is unknown. Sequencing was done on a sample of blood. The receptor's source is a man aged 50 or older with Graves' hyperthyroidism.

The CDR3 region has the DNA TGTGCCAGTCAGGGCTCAGGGGGCCGCACAGATACGCAGTATTTT. Translation: CASQGSGGRTDTQYF. This chain joins TRBV28 and TRBJ2-3; 8 nucleotides align to TRBD1. Trimming removed 9 bases from V and 1 base from J; junction bases left unmatched: 9. Per germline, CDR1 MDHEN and CDR2 SYDVKM. The CDR3 covers 15 residues.